The present entry profiles one TCR beta chain with its context. The patients serving as multiple sclerosis controls were treatment-naive. They had stable or active relapsing-remitting disease and fulfilled revised McDonald criteria. TEMRA cells were FACS-enriched, while CD8+ and CD4+ T cells were negatively isolated. This entry is derived from a study of CD8 T cells in Susac syndrome. Germline V lookup: CDR1 KGHDR, CDR2 SFDVKD. The CDR3 length is 14 residues. The trim removed 9 bases at V and 7 bases at J, leaving 10 bases unmatched. Random-hexamer reverse transcription was applied to about 0.45 to 1 ug RNA. Across 54 Vbeta and 13 Jbeta, immunoSEQ multiplex PCR amplified TCR beta CDR3. TCRdb reprocessed the immunoSEQ multiplex PCR reads via MiXCR and lists one record per CDR3 protein. The table lists around 170,000 distinct CDR3 sequences, approximately 95% of them singletons.

The sequencing sample was made of CD8+ T cells from PBMCs. The sequence was collected from a human donor with multiple sclerosis. The chain is built from TRBV24-1 and TRBJ2-2; TRBD2 matches 7 bases. The CDR3, as DNA: TGTGCCACCGGTGCGTCGGGGGAGGGCGGGGAGCTGTTTTTT. Translation: CATGASGEGGELFF.